A single sample gave rise to the 22 T cell receptor beta chains below, sequenced in a study of blood T cell repertoires in COVID-19. Generated by immunoSEQ multiplex PCR, the TCRdb table keeps only in-frame clones and is missing some. The sample lists about 140,000 clones; roughly four fifths were seen once. Material: peripheral blood. These receptors all stem from a human donor in a cohort sampled during active COVID-19.

This chain links TRBV5-5 with TRBJ1-1; TRBD1 aligns across 10 bases. CDR1 is SGHKS, CDR2 YYEKEE, per germline (reference sequence). The CDR3 contains 15 residues. Germline trimming cut 2 bases from V and 5 bases from J; bases unmatched to any gene: 6. DNA of the CDR3: TGTGCCAGCAGCTTTAGTCGGGACAGGGGAACTGAAGCTTTCTTT. Translating it yields CASSFSRDRGTEAFF.

The chain joins TRBV4-1 to TRBJ1-3, with D unresolved. Germline CDR1 reads MGHRA; CDR2 reads YSYEKL. With 0 bases removed from V and 3 bases from J, the gap between germline ends came to 18 bases. The CDR3 contains 18 residues. This CDR3 reads CASSQDILGTGGGNTIYF. CDR3 bases: TGCGCCAGCAGCCAAGATATCCTAGGAACGGGAGGTGGAAACACCATATATTTT.

Of note for this clone: Sequence at one end of the junction differs from germline and may be a read error. This rearrangement joins TRBV28 to TRBJ1-4, with a weak D call TRBD1 (6 bases). The CDR3 totals 15 residues. Germline V CDR1 and CDR2: MDHEN, SYDVKM. Here the CDR3 reads CASSLGLGGASGGIF. The CDR3 DNA sequence: TGTGCCAGCAGTTTAGGGCTCGGGGGCGCTAGCGGTGGGATTTTT.

V gene TRBV5-1 combines with J gene TRBJ1-6, with D tentatively TRBD1 (6 bases). The CDR3 consists of 14 residues. Germline V gene data show CDR1 as SGHRS and CDR2 as YFSETQ. V gave up 0 bases and J gave up 10 bases, with 11 bases separating them. CDR3 in amino acids: CASSLDRVSSPLHF. CDR3 nucleotides: TGCGCCAGCAGCTTGGACAGGGTGTCGTCACCCCTCCACTTT. Combining the CDR3 with reference TRBV5-1 and TRBJ1-6 gives the whole variable domain KAGVTQTPRYLIKTRGQQVTLSCSPISGHRSVSWYQQTPGQGLQFLFEYFSETQRNKGNFPGRFSGRQFSNSRSEMNVSTLELGDSALYLCASSLDRVSSPLHFGNGTRLTVT.

The chain has TRBV18 and TRBJ1-3; 8 bases line up with TRBD1. With V trimmed by 4 bases and J by 4 bases, 3 bases remained unmatched. Germline V gene data show CDR1 as KGHSH and CDR2 as LQKENI. The CDR3 is made up of 14 amino acids. The CDR3 DNA follows: TGTGCCAGCTCACGTCAGGGGGCAGGAAACACCATATATTTT. It encodes CASSRQGAGNTIYF.

The V call is TRBV2, the J call TRBJ1-5; D is unclear. V was clipped by 5 bases and J by 4 bases, with 15 bases between them. This CDR3 region has 15 residues. Germline V gives CDR1 SNHLY, CDR2 FYNNEI. The CDR3 reads CASSFRPAENQPQHF. The CDR3 coding sequence is TGTGCCAGCAGTTTTCGACCGGCGGAGAATCAGCCCCAGCATTTT.

This rearrangement joins TRBV2 to TRBJ1-4; the D gene is possibly TRBD1 (5 bases). The CDR3 spans 14 residues. Germline V gene data show CDR1 as SNHLY and CDR2 as FYNNEI. With 8 bases removed from V and 2 bases from J, the gap between germline ends came to 12 bases. The CDR3 spells CASGQGSTNEKLFF. As DNA, the CDR3 is TGTGCCAGCGGACAAGGGTCTACTAATGAAAAACTGTTTTTT.

This clone was seen just once. The genes are TRBV2 and TRBJ2-4, with 10 bases lining up with TRBD2. Per germline, CDR1 SNHLY and CDR2 FYNNEI. There are 18 residues in the CDR3. The ends lost 6 bases at V and 0 bases at J; junction bases unmatched: 11. The CDR3 spells CASRSSGGVQLAKNIQYF. The CDR3 DNA reads as TGTGCCAGCAGGAGCAGCGGGGGGGTTCAACTAGCCAAAAACATTCAGTACTTC.

The J gene is TRBJ1-1, the V gene TRBV14; TRBD1 matches at 9 bases. Unmatched junction bases numbered 7, after V lost 6 bases and J lost 5 bases. Germline values: CDR1 SGHDN, CDR2 FVKESK. The CDR3 extends over 14 amino acids. The CDR3 DNA reads TGTGCCAGCAGATCCACAGGGGGCAGTACTGAAGCTTTCTTT. This encodes CASRSTGGSTEAFF. Full variable domain (remainder filled in from reference TRBV14 and TRBJ1-1): EAGVTQFPSHSVIEKGQTVTLRCDPISGHDNLYWYRRVMGKEIKFLLHFVKESKQDESGMPNNRFLAERTGGTYSTLKVQPAELEDSGVYFCASRSTGGSTEAFFGQGTRLTVV.

The CDR3 sequence: CASSSDRAGNTIYF. The CDR3 region has the DNA TGTGCCAGCAGTTCAGACAGGGCTGGAAACACCATATATTTT. The chain couples TRBV6-5 to TRBJ1-3; 7 nucleotides align to TRBD1. Germline V gene sequence: CDR1 MNHEY, CDR2 SVGAGI. The J segment lost 2 bases and the V segment lost 4 bases, leaving 2 bases of the junction unmatched. CDR3 length: 14 amino acids.

The J gene is TRBJ1-1, the V gene TRBV28; D gene ambiguous. The V and J ends lost 2 bases and 7 bases respectively, with 11 bases between them. CDR3 length equals 13 residues. Germline V gene sequence: CDR1 MDHEN, CDR2 SYDVKM. The CDR3 region is CASSLASTGEAFF. The CDR3 DNA reads TGTGCCAGCAGTTTAGCTTCTACGGGTGAAGCTTTCTTT.

The chain has TRBV9 and TRBJ2-7, with a weak D call TRBD1 (5 bases). V gave up 4 bases and J gave up 0 bases, with 11 bases separating them. The CDR3 loop spans 14 amino acids. Germline loops: CDR1 SGDLS, CDR2 YYNGEE. The DNA of the CDR3 is TGTGCCAGCAGCTTCAGGGCCACCTCCTACGAGCAGTACTTC. This gives the protein CASSFRATSYEQYF.

V and J are TRBV12-5 and TRBJ1-5; possible D gene TRBD1, 6 bases. The germline gives CDR1 LGHNT, CDR2 FRNRAP. V lost 0 bases and J 0 bases, leaving 18 bases between the germline ends. The CDR3 totals 19 residues. The CDR3 protein is CASGLVHKDSPYSNQPQHF. DNA of the CDR3: TGTGCTAGTGGTTTGGTACATAAGGACAGCCCTTATAGCAATCAGCCCCAGCATTTT.

The chain couples TRBV4-1 to TRBJ2-1; 7 nucleotides match TRBD1. Germline V CDR1 and CDR2: MGHRA, YSYEKL. J lost 7 bases, V lost 0 bases, and 3 bases had no gene match. The CDR3 is 14 residues long. The CDR3: CASSQEIRGNEQFF. DNA for the CDR3: TGCGCCAGCAGCCAAGAGATCAGGGGGAATGAGCAGTTCTTC.

This clone was seen once. V and J are TRBV7-2 and TRBJ2-7; 8 bases are shared with TRBD1. This CDR3 comprises 16 residues. The germline V gene encodes CDR1 SGHTA and CDR2 FQGNSA. V lost 1 base, J lost 3 bases, and 8 bases stayed unmatched. The chain's CDR3 is CASSLVIGQGHYEQYF. The CDR3, as DNA: TGTGCCAGCAGCTTAGTAATAGGACAGGGACACTACGAGCAGTACTTC.

This sequence joins TRBV29-1 and TRBJ1-1; no clear D gene. CDR3 length: 13 residues. With 4 bases removed from V and 1 base from J, the gap between germline ends came to 10 bases. Per germline, CDR1 SQVTM and CDR2 ANQGSEA. The CDR3, as DNA: TGCAGCGTTGGTTTCGGCGGGAACACTGAAGCTTTCTTT. It codes for CSVGFGGNTEAFF.

This chain links TRBV6-4 with TRBJ2-2, with 10 bases identical to TRBD2. The CDR3 has 16 residues. With V trimmed by 3 bases and J by 3 bases, 4 bases remained unmatched. Germline V gene lookup returns CDR1 MRHNA and CDR2 SNTAGT. CDR3 sequence reads: CASSESLAGDTGELFF. The CDR3 nucleotides read TGTGCCAGCAGTGAGAGCCTAGCGGGGGACACCGGGGAGCTGTTTTTT.

The chain uses TRBV27 and TRBJ1-2; 8 bases align to TRBD1. Germline assignment: CDR1 MNHEY and CDR2 SMNVEV (reference sequence). CDR3 length: 14 residues. The junction had 2 bases not matched to a gene; V was cut back by 2 bases and J by 3 bases. In DNA form, the CDR3 reads TGTGCCAGCAGTTTAACGGACAGGGACTATGGCTACACCTTC. Translated: CASSLTDRDYGYTF.

The rearrangement joins TRBV4-1 to TRBJ1-5; no firm D call. The CDR3 totals 16 residues. Germline V CDR1 and CDR2: MGHRA, YSYEKL. The V end was cut by 1 base, the J end by 0 bases, with 10 bases between. The DNA of the CDR3 is TGCGCCAGCAGCCAAGTATCGCAGTATAGCAATCAGCCCCAGCATTTT. Translating it yields CASSQVSQYSNQPQHF.

The chain combines TRBV5-1 with TRBJ2-5; the D gene is possibly TRBD2 (6 bases). Germline V gene sequence: CDR1 SGHRS, CDR2 YFSETQ. The CDR3 has 13 amino acids. Deletions cut 0 bases from V and 5 bases from J, with 8 bases between. The CDR3 reads CASSLGSGETQYF. CDR3 sequence (DNA): TGCGCCAGCAGCTTGGGCAGCGGGGAGACCCAGTACTTC.

This chain joins TRBV19 and TRBJ1-1, with TRBD1 matching over 9 bases. Germline V gene sequence: CDR1 LNHDA, CDR2 SQIVND (reference sequence). This CDR3 has 16 amino acids. Losses at the gene ends were 6 bases for V and 4 bases for J; bases not matched to a gene: 12. The CDR3 region has the DNA TGTGCCAGTAGCCGATTCAGGGACAGGGATCGCACTGAAGCTTTCTTT. Protein: CASSRFRDRDRTEAFF.

This clone was recorded only once. V usage is TRBV11-2 and J usage is TRBJ1-3; D not certain. The length of the CDR3 is 16 residues. V was shortened by 0 bases and J by 0 bases, with 9 bases between the two germline ends. From germline, CDR1 is SGHAT and CDR2 FQNNGV. The CDR3 sequence is CASSLDNIYSGNTIYF. CDR3 DNA sequence: TGTGCCAGCAGCTTAGACAACATTTACTCTGGAAACACCATATATTTT.